This TCR beta chain was found in a study of cytotoxic CD8 clonotypes in ibrutinib-treated CLL (dated by TCRdb to the early 2020s). A note on the overall study: The cohort was composed of 11 relapsed/refractory and around 15 treatment-naive patients; IGHV unmutated status was identified in approximately 18 patients. Responses were partial in around 25 patients and complete in 2; after median around 65 months follow-up, around 14 stayed in remission and about twelve progressed. Samples at response were collected after a median of 12 months of treatment, with a range of roughly 6 to 36 months. Cryopreserved peripheral blood mononuclear cells were obtained before treatment, at response, and at either sustained remission or disease progression. Patients were still on ibrutinib when every remission and progressive disease sample was collected. On average, each sample yielded about 260,000 productive templates and 94,082 productive rearrangements. Of the 86 people in the trial, around 26 had longitudinal samples available. General study outcomes and caveats: Public clonotypes were rare and either contracted or stayed stable during treatment, and the rise in clonality at ibrutinib response reflected the expansion of private clonotypes. Sustained-remission and progressing patients did not have matched sampling times, and lymph node repertoires were not examined. An increase in clonality was observed at ibrutinib response, with clonality remaining stable during sustained remission and falling back toward baseline at progression. Baseline clonality was found to be higher than that of age-matched healthy donors and was strongly correlated with circulating CD8+ T-cell counts.

The sample's time point, from its label and the paper: progressive disease on ibrutinib. For TCR beta library preparation, around 2.1 micrograms of genomic DNA were extracted from the cryopreserved PBMCs. Longitudinal blood samples from CLL patients receiving ibrutinib monotherapy were subjected to high-throughput TCR beta sequencing. The patients took part in an open-label, single-center phase 2 trial of ibrutinib monotherapy. The goal of deep resolution MiSeq sequencing was a depth between 1 in 1 million and 1 in 200,000 T cells, and coverage averaged 10x per clonotype. TCR beta libraries were generated with the immunoSEQ hsTCRB Kit. In the authors' own workflow: The data were analyzed with ImmunoSEQ Analyzer and ImmunoSEQ Data Assistant, and V, D and J gene assignments followed IMGT definitions. Clonality, which ranges from 0 to 1, was calculated as one minus the normalized Shannon entropy of productive rearrangement frequencies. Public clonotype analysis was restricted to overrepresented clonotypes comprising at least 0.05% of each patient's repertoire. Repertoires from 10 to 15 age-matched healthy donors in immuneACCESS were used as clonality controls. TCRdb provides this immuneACCESS table in a form limited to in-frame rearrangements. Some clones are lacking; in checked studies, under half of them reflect an unresolved V gene, and why the rest are absent is not known. The V and J calls and clone size were taken over from that table, and D and trimming were inferred from the DNA. This sample holds approximately 67,000 clones; approximately 80% were observed only once. The top ten clones comprise about 8% of the sample.

Here V drops 0 bases and J drops 8 bases, and the junction holds 15 bases not matched to any gene. CDR3 length: 18 amino acids, cysteine to phenylalanine. Only the CDR3 DNA stays, 54 bases, in frame from base 1. The germline V gene provides CDR1 SGHRS and CDR2 YFSETQ. As to this clone: Its antigen specificity is not known. The record has no base qualities; no much larger clone is one base away.

The sequence was collected from a human donor with chronic lymphocytic leukemia. The starting material was PBMCs, obtained at disease progression, from a patient treated with ibrutinib. The chain joins TRBV5-1 to TRBJ2-1; 9 junctional bases match TRBD2. For the CDR3, the sequence is CASSLVRSSGERNDEQFF. The bases are TGCGCCAGCAGCTTGGTTAGGTCTAGCGGGGAGAGAAACGATGAGCAGTTCTTC.